Listed here is a single TCR beta chain. Its antigen is not identified. The CDR3 runs to 17 residues. Germline-derived CDR1 and CDR2 are SGHTA and FQGNSA. With 5 bases clipped from V and 4 bases from J, the junction kept 10 bases outside the gene matches. This sample is part of a study of cytomegalovirus exposure and HLA in healthy donors. Donors consisted of healthy bone marrow donors. Sampled while nominally healthy, donors likely had unrecorded immune exposures. Study-wide points: The Asian-associated ancestry cluster reportedly had fewer N-insertions than the approximately 700-donor mean in a later analysis. Owing to their indistinguishability, certain V segments, notably TRBV6-2 and TRBV6-3, were excluded.

A multiplex PCR was run with 60 Vbeta primers and 13 Jbeta primers. Sequencing was performed with immunoSEQ multiplex PCR; in TCRdb, only in-frame clones are kept and a portion is missing. This sample has 150,000 to 200,000 clones; approximately 83% occur once, and the top ten carry approximately 3%. This chain joins TRBV7-2 and TRBJ1-6, with 8 bases identical to TRBD1. Sequencing input: PBMCs. This sequence was found in a male donor in good health and CMV-seronegative. The CDR3 DNA reads as TGTGCCAGCAGCCCCCAGGGGGCAGGACCATATAATTCACCCCTCCACTTT. It is translated as CASSPQGAGPYNSPLHF.